This T cell receptor beta chain was documented in a study of beta chain features in type 1 diabetes. Expressed TCRB transcripts were sequenced, since all the RNA that had been isolated was reverse transcribed. Using immunoSEQ multiplex PCR, the repertoire was profiled, and TCRdb retains in-frame clones only, with some absent. The sample has 150,000 or so clones, about 9.2% seen once. J gave up 4 bases and V 2 bases, and 9 bases lay outside the gene matches. The CDR3 loop spans 15 amino acids. Looked up from germline, CDR1 is GTSNPN and CDR2 is SVGIG (reference sequence). This chain joins TRBV30 and TRBJ1-2, with 8 bases aligning to TRBD1. The sequenced sample was central memory CD4+ T cells from blood. This clonotype was sampled from a man between 18 and 29 years old in good health. CDR3 DNA sequence: TGTGCCTGGAGTAAGACAGGGGAGGGAACCTATGGCTACACCTTC. Its translation: CAWSKTGEGTYGYTF.